The 25 T cell receptor beta chains below were found in one sample sequenced in a study of CD8 T cells in Susac syndrome. RNA amounts of roughly 0.45 to 1 ug underwent reverse transcription with random hexamers. MiXCR, run by TCRdb on the immunoSEQ multiplex PCR reads, gives a single entry per CDR3 protein. Of fewer than 150,000 distinct CDR3 sequences in the sample, roughly 94% were seen once. Material for sequencing was CD8+ T cells from PBMCs. The receptors derive from a human donor with Susac syndrome.

The gene calls are TRBV14 and TRBJ2-2; TRBD2 aligns across 8 bases. With 5 bases clipped from V and 4 bases from J, the junction kept 3 bases outside the gene matches. CDR3 length: 14 residues. The V gene's germline CDR1 is SGHDN and CDR2 FVKESK. The CDR3 DNA reads TGTGCCAGCAGCAGTCTAGCGGGCACCGGGGAGCTGTTTTTT. Protein: CASSSLAGTGELFF. The complete variable domain, with remaining parts taken from reference TRBV14 and TRBJ2-2, reads EAGVTQFPSHSVIEKGQTVTLRCDPISGHDNLYWYRRVMGKEIKFLLHFVKESKQDESGMPNNRFLAERTGGTYSTLKVQPAELEDSGVYFCASSSLAGTGELFFGEGSRLTVL.

Written as DNA, the CDR3 is TGTGCCAGCAGAACCGGGACAGGGGTCTACGAGCAGTACTTC. Protein sequence: CASRTGTGVYEQYF. The chain has TRBV27 and TRBJ2-7, with 10 bases matching TRBD1. V lost 6 bases and J lost 3; bases outside the gene matches: 5. The CDR3 is made up of 14 amino acids. Germline assignment: CDR1 MNHEY and CDR2 SMNVEV (reference sequence).

This chain joins TRBV12-5 and TRBJ1-2; D not certain. This CDR3 region has 19 residues. Per the germline V gene, CDR1 is LGHNT and CDR2 is FRNRAP. The V and J ends lost 3 bases and 0 bases respectively, with 23 bases between them. As DNA, the CDR3 is TGTGCTAGTGGTTTCAGAACAGAAGCTAGGGCCGCTTCTAACTATGGCTACACCTTC. This sequence encodes CASGFRTEARAASNYGYTF.

For the CDR3, the DNA is TGTGCCAGCAGCTTAAGGAGAGGTTCGGGTAATGAGCAGTTCTTC. Protein product: CASSLRRGSGNEQFF. The genes are TRBV7-8 and TRBJ2-1; D unclear. There are 15 residues in the CDR3. Trimming took off 2 bases at V and 7 bases at J, with 15 bases between the two ends. The V gene's germline CDR1 is SGHVS and CDR2 FQNEAQ.

The chain links TRBV28 to TRBJ2-3; TRBD2 matches 15 bases. This CDR3 contains 15 residues. Losses at the gene ends were 10 bases for V and 6 bases for J; bases not matched to a gene: 8. Looked up from germline, CDR1 is MDHEN and CDR2 is SYDVKM. The CDR3 sequence is CATGLAGGPGDTQYF. DNA of the CDR3: TGTGCCACCGGACTAGCGGGAGGGCCAGGGGATACGCAGTATTTT.

The chain combines TRBV3-1 with TRBJ1-5; D is ambiguous. Trimming shortened V by 0 bases and J by 5 bases, and 5 bases separated the two germline ends. Germline values: CDR1 LGHDT, CDR2 YNNKEL (reference sequence). CDR3 size: 13 residues. The CDR3 coding sequence is TGTGCCAGCAGCCAAGAGTCCCATCAGCCCCAGCATTTT. It specifies CASSQESHQPQHF.

J is TRBJ2-7 and V is TRBV3-1, with D possibly matching TRBD1 (6 bases). This CDR3 contains 15 residues. Trimming shortened V by 6 bases and J by 3 bases, and 18 bases separated the two germline ends. The germline CDR1 and CDR2 sequences are LGHDT and YNNKEL (reference sequence). The CDR3 loop reads CASRGDTPLGYEQYF. In nucleotides, the CDR3 is TGTGCCAGCAGAGGGGACACCCCTTTAGGCTACGAGCAGTACTTC.

This chain uses TRBV24-1 with TRBJ1-4; TRBD1 might be the D (5 bases). V was cut by 7 bases and J by 10 bases, with 9 bases left in between. The CDR3 runs 11 residues. CDR1 and CDR2 (germline): KGHDR, SFDVKD. The CDR3 sequence is CATSDSGKLFF. The CDR3 coding sequence is TGTGCCACCAGCGACAGCGGAAAACTGTTTTTT.

The rearrangement joins TRBV28 to TRBJ2-5; D possibly matches TRBD1 or TRBD2 (5 bases each). The CDR3 totals 15 residues. CDR1 and CDR2 (germline): MDHEN, SYDVKM. The V and J ends lost 5 bases and 2 bases respectively, with 15 bases between them. The CDR3 coding sequence is TGTGCCAGCAGTCCGGGGCGACTCGCACAAGAGACCCAGTACTTC. Translated, it gives CASSPGRLAQETQYF.

The CDR3 is CASSLDTDTQYF. The CDR3 region has the DNA TGTGCCAGCAGCTTGGACACAGATACGCAGTATTTT. The rearrangement links TRBV5-4 to TRBJ2-3; D call uncertain. Germline V gene sequence: CDR1 SGHNT, CDR2 YYREEE (reference sequence). The CDR3 runs to 12 residues. V was trimmed by 0 bases and J by 2 bases, leaving 1 base between them.

V gene TRBV29-1 combines with J gene TRBJ2-5; D perhaps matches TRBD1 (8 bases). V gave up 5 bases and J gave up 4 bases, with 17 bases separating them. CDR3 length: 14 amino acids. Germline assignment: CDR1 SQVTM and CDR2 ANQGSEA. The CDR3 nucleotides read TGCAGCGTTTGTGAACAGGGGGGGGGAGAGACCCAGTACTTC. This sequence encodes CSVCEQGGGETQYF.

Only a few counts were recorded for this clonotype. The chain joins TRBV27 to TRBJ2-5, with 13 bases identical to TRBD2. The CDR3 totals 14 residues. The germline gives CDR1 MNHEY, CDR2 SMNVEV (reference sequence). J lost 3 bases, V lost 6 bases, and 1 base had no gene match. CDR3 in DNA: TGTGCCAGCAGGGGGACTAGCGGGAAAGAGACCCAGTACTTC. This encodes CASRGTSGKETQYF.

The chain has TRBV7-9 and TRBJ2-1; D unresolved. Per the germline V gene, CDR1 is SEHNR and CDR2 is FQNEAQ (reference sequence). The CDR3 has 12 amino acids. Between the trimmed V and J ends, which lost 5 bases and 5 bases, there was a span of 7 bases. The CDR3 DNA sequence: TGTGCCAGCAGCCTTTCAAACAATGAGCAGTTCTTC. This translates into CASSLSNNEQFF.

This rearrangement joins TRBV24-1 to TRBJ2-4, with D unclear. Germline V gene data show CDR1 as KGHDR and CDR2 as SFDVKD. The CDR3 sequence is 13 residues long. The V end lost 3 bases, the J end lost 7 bases, and 9 bases lay between the germline ends. CDR3 DNA: TGTGCCACCAGTGATCTAGACTCGAACATTCAGTACTTC. This gives the protein CATSDLDSNIQYF.

The chain has TRBV28 and TRBJ2-2; TRBD2 agrees at 7 bases. Germline lookup yields CDR1 MDHEN and CDR2 SYDVKM. V shed 11 bases, J shed 6 bases, and the junction held 9 bases outside the gene matches. This CDR3 contains 13 residues. Here the CDR3 DNA reads TGTGCCGCCGGGAGCGGGAAAGCCGGGGAGCTGTTTTTT. The encoded protein is CAAGSGKAGELFF.

This rearrangement joins TRBV12-3 or TRBV12-4 to TRBJ1-2; a weak D match, TRBD1 (6 bases). Trimming left V 6 bases short and J 6 bases short, with 14 bases between. The CDR3 loop spans 13 amino acids. CDR3 bases: TGTGCCAGCAGCATACAGGGATGGGATGGCTACACCTTC. This codes for CASSIQGWDGYTF.

This clonotype appeared a single time. The CDR3: CASGLPSGAGANVLTF. Written as DNA, the CDR3 is TGTGCTAGTGGTTTGCCCTCAGGGGCTGGGGCCAACGTCCTGACTTTC. This chain links TRBV12-5 with TRBJ2-6; possible D gene TRBD1, 6 bases. The CDR3 is 16 amino acids. V was pared by 2 bases and J by 2 bases, with 10 bases between. In germline, CDR1 is LGHNT, CDR2 FRNRAP.

V is TRBV24-1 and J is TRBJ2-1; D might be TRBD2 (6 bases). This CDR3 is built from 15 residues. The germline V and J ends were trimmed by 0 bases and 6 bases, with 11 bases remaining between them. Germline CDR1 is KGHDR and CDR2 is SFDVKD. The CDR3 region is CATSDLRGGSNEQFF. In nucleotides, the CDR3 is TGTGCCACCAGTGATTTGCGTGGGGGGAGCAATGAGCAGTTCTTC.

This clonotype was counted once. This chain joins TRBV30 and TRBJ2-1; D perhaps matches TRBD1 (5 bases). This CDR3 has 13 residues. Trimming shortened V by 2 bases and J by 11 bases, and 16 bases separated the two germline ends. CDR1 is GTSNPN and CDR2 is SVGIG in the germline V gene (reference sequence). Here the CDR3 DNA reads TGTGCCTGGAGTTCTAAGGGGAAAATAAAGCAGTTCTTC. It yields the protein CAWSSKGKIKQFF.

The chain has TRBV7-9 and TRBJ2-1; D is undetermined. The CDR3 covers 16 residues. The V end was cut by 4 bases, the J end by 2 bases, with 15 bases between. Germline V gene data show CDR1 as SEHNR and CDR2 as FQNEAQ (reference sequence). CDR3 sequence: CASSSNRHATYNEQFF. For the CDR3, the DNA is TGTGCCAGCAGCTCAAACCGACATGCCACCTACAATGAGCAGTTCTTC. Variable domain in full (rest from reference TRBV7-9 and TRBJ2-1): DTGVSQNPRHKITKRGQNVTFRCDPISEHNRLYWYRQTLGQGPEFLTYFQNEAQLEKSRLLSDRFSAERPKGSFSTLEIQRTEQGDSAMYLCASSSNRHATYNEQFFGPGTRLTVL.

The chain has TRBV7-9 and TRBJ2-1; D gene uncertain. CDR1 is SEHNR and CDR2 is FQNEAQ in the germline V gene (reference sequence). V gave up 5 bases and J gave up 7 bases, with 12 bases separating them. CDR3 length: 13 amino acids. CDR3 nucleotide sequence: TGTGCCAGCAGCCGACCCGAAGGGAATGAGCAGTTCTTC. Encoded protein: CASSRPEGNEQFF.

As regards this clonotype: The junction departs from the called germline gene at one end, perhaps through a read error. J is TRBJ2-1 and V is TRBV6-5, with TRBD2 matching 15 bases. The V gene's germline CDR1 is MNHEY and CDR2 SVGAGI. The CDR3 totals 15 residues. Here the CDR3 reads CASSLTGLAGGSEIF. CDR3 DNA: TGTGCCAGCAGTTTGACTGGACTAGCGGGAGGGTCCGAGATCTTC.

This clonotype was recorded a few times. This sequence joins TRBV9 and TRBJ2-7; D gene unclear. The length of the CDR3 is 11 residues. Germline lookup yields CDR1 SGDLS and CDR2 YYNGEE. V lost 5 bases, J lost 2 bases, and 5 bases lay in between. CDR3 sequence reads: CASSDAYEQYF. DNA for the CDR3: TGTGCCAGCAGTGATGCCTACGAGCAGTACTTC.

The rearrangement uses TRBV27 and TRBJ1-5; 7 positions agree with TRBD1. V shed 5 bases, J shed 3 bases, and the junction held 13 bases outside the gene matches. The germline gives CDR1 MNHEY, CDR2 SMNVEV (reference sequence). This CDR3 has 17 amino acids. The CDR3 spells CASSVTHRDSHNQPQHF. CDR3 in DNA: TGTGCCAGCAGTGTCACACACCGGGACAGCCACAATCAGCCCCAGCATTTT.

This clonotype was observed a handful of times. The chain recombines TRBV7-3 with TRBJ2-7; 14 nucleotides line up with TRBD2. The CDR3 extends over 15 amino acids. V dropped 3 bases and J dropped 6; count of bases not matched to a gene: 4. Germline CDR1 is SGHTA and CDR2 is FQGTGA. CDR3 nucleotide sequence: TGTGCCAGCAGCTTGGGACTAGCGGGAGAGAGCGAGCAGTACTTC. Its protein product is CASSLGLAGESEQYF.